The rows below give T cell receptor beta chains drawn from one sample of a study of blood T cell repertoires in COVID-19. Sequencing used immunoSEQ multiplex PCR; TCRdb keeps in-frame clones, though not all of them. The table shows about 210,000 clones, with about 76% occurring only once. Sequencing used PBMCs or T cells enriched from blood (not recorded which). These receptors were obtained from a woman in her 50s with acute COVID-19. CDR3s include the opening cysteine and the closing phenylalanine or tryptophan. The D gene is left open where the match is weak. Clone size is given for some rows only: seen once, a few or many times, or a class if the clone is expanded.

j_gene,d_gene,abundance,v_gene,CDR3nt,CDR3aa
TRBJ2-5,TRBD1,.,TRBV18,TGTGCCAGCTCACCTCAACAGGGGGAGACCCAGTACTTC,CASSPQQGETQYF
TRBJ2-1,TRBD2,.,TRBV7-2,TGTGCCAGCAGCTCTGGACTGGGGACTACTAGCGGGAGGGGTAATGAGCAGTTCTTC,CASSSGLGTTSGRGNEQFF
TRBJ1-3,TRBD1,few,TRBV7-2,TGTGCCAGCAGCCCCGGGACAGCTTCTGGAAACACCATATATTTT,CASSPGTASGNTIYF
TRBJ2-7,TRBD2,few,TRBV11-2,TGTGCCAGCAGCGTTCTGACTAGCGATAAAGCCTACGAGCAGTACTTC,CASSVLTSDKAYEQYF
TRBJ1-4,.,many,TRBV2,TGTGCCAGCACGGCAGGCAATGAAAAACTGTTTTTT,CASTAGNEKLFF
TRBJ2-7,TRBD1,.,TRBV15,TGTGCCACCAGCACTCGGATCGGGACAGGGAGTTACGAGCAGTACTTC,CATSTRIGTGSYEQYF
TRBJ1-5,.,.,TRBV7-2,TGTGCCAGCAGCGCGGAGGCAGGAAGCAATCAGCCCCAGCATTTT,CASSAEAGSNQPQHF
TRBJ1-2,TRBD1,.,TRBV28,TGTGCCAGCAGTTTTCAGGGCAGGGGGCGCAGTTCGGAGGGCTACACCTTC,CASSFQGRGRSSEGYTF
TRBJ2-1,.,.,TRBV18,TGTGCCAGCTCACCACCGAACTCTCTAGGAACCGAGCAGTTCTTC,CASSPPNSLGTEQFF
TRBJ1-1,TRBD1,.,TRBV18,TGTGCCAGCTCACTCTGGACAGGGATGAACACTGAAGCTTTCTTT,CASSLWTGMNTEAFF
TRBJ2-1,.,.,TRBV5-1,TGCGCCAGCAGCTTGGGACAGGCCTACAATGAGCAGTTCTTC,CASSLGQAYNEQFF
TRBJ1-3,TRBD1,few,TRBV18,TGTGCCAGCTCACCCGGGACAGGGGCTGGAAACACCATATATTTT,CASSPGTGAGNTIYF
TRBJ2-5,.,.,TRBV7-2,TGTGCCAGCAGCTTAGCCCGCCTCCGGGAGACCCAGTACTTC,CASSLARLRETQYF
TRBJ1-5,TRBD1,once,TRBV7-2,TGTGCCAGCAGCGATCGACAGGGCAACAATCAGCCCCAGCATTTT,CASSDRQGNNQPQHF
TRBJ1-5,.,few,TRBV6-6,TGTGCCAGCAGTTATCCCGAGGACAATCAGCCCCAGCATTTT,CASSYPEDNQPQHF
TRBJ1-5,.,.,TRBV28,TGTGCCAGCACCCCGCTAGATAGCAATCAGCCCCAGCATTTT,CASTPLDSNQPQHF
TRBJ2-3,.,.,TRBV7-2,TGTGCCAGCAGCCCCCCCGGGATTCGCACAGATACGCAGTATTTT,CASSPPGIRTDTQYF
TRBJ2-1,.,.,TRBV5-1,TGCGCCAGCAGTATAGAAGCGATCTCCTACAATGAGCAGTTCTTC,CASSIEAISYNEQFF
TRBJ2-4,.,.,TRBV18,TGTGCCAGCTCACACCAAGGGACTAAAAACATTCAGTACTTC,CASSHQGTKNIQYF
TRBJ2-2,.,.,TRBV28,TGTGCCAGCAGTTTATCACAGGGTGTGAAGGCCGGGGAGCTGTTTTTT,CASSLSQGVKAGELFF